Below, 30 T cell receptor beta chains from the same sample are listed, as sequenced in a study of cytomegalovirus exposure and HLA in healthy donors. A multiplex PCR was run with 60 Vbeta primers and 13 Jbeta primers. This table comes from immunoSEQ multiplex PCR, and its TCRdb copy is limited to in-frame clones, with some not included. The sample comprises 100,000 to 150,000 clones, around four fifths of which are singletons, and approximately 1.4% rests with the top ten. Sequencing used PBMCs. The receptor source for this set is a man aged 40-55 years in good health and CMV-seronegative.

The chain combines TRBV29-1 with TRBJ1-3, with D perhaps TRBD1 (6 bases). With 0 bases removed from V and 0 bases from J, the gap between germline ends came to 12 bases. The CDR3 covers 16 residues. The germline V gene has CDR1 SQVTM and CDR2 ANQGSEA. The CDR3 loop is CSVEDGRDISGNTIYF. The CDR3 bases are TGCAGCGTTGAAGACGGCAGGGACATCTCTGGAAACACCATATATTTT.

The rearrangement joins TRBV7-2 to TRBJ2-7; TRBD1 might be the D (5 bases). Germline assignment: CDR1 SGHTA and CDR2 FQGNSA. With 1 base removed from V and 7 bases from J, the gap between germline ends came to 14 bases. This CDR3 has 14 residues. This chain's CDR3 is CASSLEQDLWEQYF. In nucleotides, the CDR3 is TGTGCCAGCAGCTTAGAACAGGATCTTTGGGAGCAGTACTTC.

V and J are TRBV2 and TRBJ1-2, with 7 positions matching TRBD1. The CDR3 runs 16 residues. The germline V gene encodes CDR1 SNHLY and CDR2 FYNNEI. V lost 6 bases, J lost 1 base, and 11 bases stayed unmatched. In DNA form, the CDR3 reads TGTGCCAGCAGCGATCAACAGGGGAGGAGTAACTATGGCTACACCTTC. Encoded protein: CASSDQQGRSNYGYTF. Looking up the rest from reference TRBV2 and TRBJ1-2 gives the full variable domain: EPEVTQTPSHQVTQMGQEVILRCVPISNHLYFYWYRQILGQKVEFLVSFYNNEISEKSEIFDDQFSVERPDGSNFTLKIRSTKLEDSAMYFCASSDQQGRSNYGYTFGSGTRLTVV.

The CDR3 DNA reads TGTGCCAGCAGCTTGTTAACCGGAGACAGACTTAATTCACCCCTCCACTTT. This sequence encodes CASSLLTGDRLNSPLHF. The chain links TRBV5-8 to TRBJ1-6, with D tentatively TRBD1 (5 bases). Deletions cut 1 base from V and 6 bases from J, with 17 bases between. The CDR3 totals 17 residues. Germline assignment: CDR1 SGHTS and CDR2 YDEGEE.

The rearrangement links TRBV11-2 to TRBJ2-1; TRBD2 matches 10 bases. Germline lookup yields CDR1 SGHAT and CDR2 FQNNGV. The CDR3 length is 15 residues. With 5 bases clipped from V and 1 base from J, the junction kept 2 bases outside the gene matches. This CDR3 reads CASSLGLASYNEQFF. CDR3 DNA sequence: TGTGCCAGCAGCCTGGGACTAGCGTCCTACAATGAGCAGTTCTTC.

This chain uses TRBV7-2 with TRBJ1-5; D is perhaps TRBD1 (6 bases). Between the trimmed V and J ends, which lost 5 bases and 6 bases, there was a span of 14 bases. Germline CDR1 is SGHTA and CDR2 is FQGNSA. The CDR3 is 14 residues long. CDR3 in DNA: TGTGCCAGCAGCGCTACTCAGGGGAGTCAGCCCCAGCATTTT. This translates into CASSATQGSQPQHF.

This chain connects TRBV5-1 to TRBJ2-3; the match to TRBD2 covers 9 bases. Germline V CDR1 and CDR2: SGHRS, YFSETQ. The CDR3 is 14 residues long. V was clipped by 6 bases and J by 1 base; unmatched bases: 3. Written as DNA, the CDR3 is TGCGCCAGCACCCGACTAGCGGGCACAGATACGCAGTATTTT. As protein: CASTRLAGTDTQYF.

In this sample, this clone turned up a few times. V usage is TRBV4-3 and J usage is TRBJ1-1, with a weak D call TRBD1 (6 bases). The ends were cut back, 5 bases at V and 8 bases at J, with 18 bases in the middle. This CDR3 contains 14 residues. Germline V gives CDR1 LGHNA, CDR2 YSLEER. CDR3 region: CASSSLTGDGEAFF. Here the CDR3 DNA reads TGCGCCAGCAGCTCCTTGACAGGCGATGGAGAAGCTTTCTTT.

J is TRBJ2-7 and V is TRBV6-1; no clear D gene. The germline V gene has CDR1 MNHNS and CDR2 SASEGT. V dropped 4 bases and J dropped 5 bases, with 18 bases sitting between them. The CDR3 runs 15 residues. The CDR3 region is CASSGSVGREDEQYF. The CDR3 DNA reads TGTGCCAGCAGTGGGTCTGTGGGTCGAGAGGACGAGCAGTACTTC.

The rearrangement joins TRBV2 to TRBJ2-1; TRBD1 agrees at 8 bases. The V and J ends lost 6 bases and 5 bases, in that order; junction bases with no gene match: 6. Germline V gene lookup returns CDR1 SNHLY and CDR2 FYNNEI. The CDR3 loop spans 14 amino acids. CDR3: CASRPGTGDNEQFF. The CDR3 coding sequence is TGTGCCAGCAGACCCGGGACAGGTGACAATGAGCAGTTCTTC. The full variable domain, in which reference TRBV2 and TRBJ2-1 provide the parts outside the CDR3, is EPEVTQTPSHQVTQMGQEVILRCVPISNHLYFYWYRQILGQKVEFLVSFYNNEISEKSEIFDDQFSVERPDGSNFTLKIRSTKLEDSAMYFCASRPGTGDNEQFFGPGTRLTVL.

The CDR3: CASSSYRGLVQPQHF. The CDR3 bases are TGTGCCAGCAGTTCATACAGGGGGCTGGTTCAGCCCCAGCATTTT. The chain carries TRBV28 and TRBJ1-5, with 9 positions matching TRBD1. V gave up 4 bases and J gave up 6 bases; unmatched junction bases: 7. Germline CDR1 is MDHEN and CDR2 is SYDVKM. The length of the CDR3 is 15 residues.

This chain's CDR3 is CASSPDRYEQYF. CDR3 DNA: TGTGCCAGTAGTCCGGACAGATACGAGCAGTACTTC. The chain couples TRBV19 to TRBJ2-7; tentative D call: TRBD1 (6 bases). Per germline, CDR1 LNHDA and CDR2 SQIVND (reference sequence). V dropped 5 bases and J dropped 4 bases, with 9 bases sitting between them. The CDR3 consists of 12 residues.

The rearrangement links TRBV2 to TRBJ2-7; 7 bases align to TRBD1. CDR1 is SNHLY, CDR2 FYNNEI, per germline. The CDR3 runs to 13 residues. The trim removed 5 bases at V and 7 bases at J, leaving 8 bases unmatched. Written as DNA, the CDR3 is TGTGCCAGCAGTCAGACAGGGATTGGAGAGCAGTACTTC. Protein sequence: CASSQTGIGEQYF. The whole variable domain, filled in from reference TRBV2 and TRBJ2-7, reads EPEVTQTPSHQVTQMGQEVILRCVPISNHLYFYWYRQILGQKVEFLVSFYNNEISEKSEIFDDQFSVERPDGSNFTLKIRSTKLEDSAMYFCASSQTGIGEQYFGPGTRLTVT.

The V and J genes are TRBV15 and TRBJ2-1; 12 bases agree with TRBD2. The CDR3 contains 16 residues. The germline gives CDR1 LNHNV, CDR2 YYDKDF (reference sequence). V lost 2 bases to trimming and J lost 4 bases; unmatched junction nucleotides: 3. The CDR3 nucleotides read TGTGCCACCAGCAGAACCCTAGCGGGGGGGTACAATGAGCAGTTCTTC. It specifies CATSRTLAGGYNEQFF.

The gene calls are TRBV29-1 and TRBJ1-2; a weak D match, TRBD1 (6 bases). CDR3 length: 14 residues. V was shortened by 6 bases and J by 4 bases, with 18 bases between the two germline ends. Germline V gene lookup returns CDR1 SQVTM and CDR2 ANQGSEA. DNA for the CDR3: TGCAGCGTAGACCCGGGGGGCGGTGGCTATGGCTACACCTTC. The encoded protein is CSVDPGGGGYGYTF.

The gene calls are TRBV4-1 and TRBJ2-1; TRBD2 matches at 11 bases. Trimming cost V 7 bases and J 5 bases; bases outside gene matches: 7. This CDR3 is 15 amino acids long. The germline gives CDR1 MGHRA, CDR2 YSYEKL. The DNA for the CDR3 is TGCGCCAGCAACCTACTAGCGGGGGCAAACAATGAGCAGTTCTTC. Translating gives CASNLLAGANNEQFF.

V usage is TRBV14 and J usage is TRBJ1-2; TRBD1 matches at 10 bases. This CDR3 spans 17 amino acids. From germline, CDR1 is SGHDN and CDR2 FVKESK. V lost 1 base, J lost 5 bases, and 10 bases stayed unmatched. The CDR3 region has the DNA TGTGCCAGCAGCCAAGCCGACAGGGGGCGCCTTTATTATGGCTACACCTTC. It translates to CASSQADRGRLYYGYTF.

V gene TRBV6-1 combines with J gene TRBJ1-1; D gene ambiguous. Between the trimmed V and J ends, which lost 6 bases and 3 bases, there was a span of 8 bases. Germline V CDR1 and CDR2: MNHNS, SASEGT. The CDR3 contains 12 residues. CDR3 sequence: CASRPPDTEAFF. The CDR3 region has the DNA TGTGCCAGCAGACCCCCGGACACTGAAGCTTTCTTT.

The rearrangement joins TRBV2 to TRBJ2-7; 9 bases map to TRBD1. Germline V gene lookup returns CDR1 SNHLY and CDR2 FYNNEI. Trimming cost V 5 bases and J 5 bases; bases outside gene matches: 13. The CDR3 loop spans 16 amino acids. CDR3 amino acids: CASSPTLGTGHHEQYF. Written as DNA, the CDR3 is TGTGCCAGCAGTCCGACTTTAGGGACAGGGCACCACGAGCAGTACTTC.

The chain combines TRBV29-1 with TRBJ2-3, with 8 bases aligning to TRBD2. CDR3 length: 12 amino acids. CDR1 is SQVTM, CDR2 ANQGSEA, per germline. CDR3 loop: CTGGGGTDTQYF. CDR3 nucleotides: TGCACCGGGGGGGGCGGCACAGATACGCAGTATTTT.

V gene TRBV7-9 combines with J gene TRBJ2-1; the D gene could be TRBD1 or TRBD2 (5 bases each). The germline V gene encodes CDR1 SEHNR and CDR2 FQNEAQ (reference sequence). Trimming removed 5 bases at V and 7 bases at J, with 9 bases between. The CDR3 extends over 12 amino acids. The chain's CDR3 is CASSLGENEQFF. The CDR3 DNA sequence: TGTGCCAGCAGCCTAGGGGAGAATGAGCAGTTCTTC. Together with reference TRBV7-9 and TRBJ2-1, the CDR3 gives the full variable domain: DTGVSQNPRHKITKRGQNVTFRCDPISEHNRLYWYRQTLGQGPEFLTYFQNEAQLEKSRLLSDRFSAERPKGSFSTLEIQRTEQGDSAMYLCASSLGENEQFFGPGTRLTVL.

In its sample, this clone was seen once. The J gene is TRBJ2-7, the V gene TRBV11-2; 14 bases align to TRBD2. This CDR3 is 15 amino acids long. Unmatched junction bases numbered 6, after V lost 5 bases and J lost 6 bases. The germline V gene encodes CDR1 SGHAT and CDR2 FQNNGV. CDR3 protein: CASSRGLAGVSEQYF. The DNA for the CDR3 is TGTGCCAGCAGCCGGGGACTAGCGGGAGTCAGCGAGCAGTACTTC.

The CDR3 DNA follows: TGTGCCAGCAGCGAGGGACTAGCGGGGGTCTACGAGCAGTACTTC. It encodes CASSEGLAGVYEQYF. The chain has TRBV9 and TRBJ2-7; 14 positions match TRBD2. The CDR3 is 15 residues long. V was clipped by 3 bases and J by 3 bases; unmatched bases: 2. In germline, CDR1 is SGDLS, CDR2 YYNGEE. Full variable domain (rest looked up from reference TRBV9 and TRBJ2-7): DSGVTQTPKHLITATGQRVTLRCSPRSGDLSVYWYQQSLDQGLQFLIQYYNGEERAKGNILERFSAQQFPDLHSELNLSSLELGDSALYFCASSEGLAGVYEQYFGPGTRLTVT.

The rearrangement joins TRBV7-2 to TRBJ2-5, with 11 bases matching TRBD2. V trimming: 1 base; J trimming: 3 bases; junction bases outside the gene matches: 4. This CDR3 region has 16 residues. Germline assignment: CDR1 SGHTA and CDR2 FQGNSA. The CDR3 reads CASSLDSGRAKETQYF. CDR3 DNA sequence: TGTGCCAGCAGCTTAGATAGCGGGAGGGCAAAAGAGACCCAGTACTTC.

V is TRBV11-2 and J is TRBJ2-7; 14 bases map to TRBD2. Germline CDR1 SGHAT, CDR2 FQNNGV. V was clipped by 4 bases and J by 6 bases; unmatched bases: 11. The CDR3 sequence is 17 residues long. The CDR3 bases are TGTGCCAGCAGCTCACGAAGGGGACTAGCGGGAGAAAGCGAGCAGTACTTC. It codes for CASSSRRGLAGESEQYF.

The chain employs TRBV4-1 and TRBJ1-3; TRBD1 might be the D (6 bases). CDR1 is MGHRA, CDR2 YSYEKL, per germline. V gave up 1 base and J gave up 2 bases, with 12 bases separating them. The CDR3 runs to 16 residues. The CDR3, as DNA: TGCGCCAGCAGCCAAGTAGGGCGGGGGCCTGGAAACACCATATATTTT. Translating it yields CASSQVGRGPGNTIYF.

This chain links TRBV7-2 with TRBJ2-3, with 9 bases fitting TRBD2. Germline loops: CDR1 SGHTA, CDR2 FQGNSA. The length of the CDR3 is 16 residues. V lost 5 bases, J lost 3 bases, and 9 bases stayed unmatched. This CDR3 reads CASSISGGSRTDTQYF. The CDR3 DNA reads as TGTGCCAGCAGCATTAGCGGGGGTTCTCGGACAGATACGCAGTATTTT.

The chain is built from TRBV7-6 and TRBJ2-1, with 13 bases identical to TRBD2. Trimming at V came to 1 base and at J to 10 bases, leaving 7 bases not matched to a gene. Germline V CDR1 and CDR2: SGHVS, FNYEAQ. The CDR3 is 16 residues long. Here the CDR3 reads CASSLGSLAGGREQFF. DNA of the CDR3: TGTGCCAGCAGCTTAGGTTCACTAGCGGGGGGGCGCGAGCAGTTCTTC.

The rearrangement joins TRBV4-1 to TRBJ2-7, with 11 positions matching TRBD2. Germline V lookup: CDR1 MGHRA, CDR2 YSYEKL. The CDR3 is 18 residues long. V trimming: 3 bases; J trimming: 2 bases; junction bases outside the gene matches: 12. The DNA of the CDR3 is TGCGCCAGCAGCCAGCAATCGGGACTAGCGGTTAGTCCCTACGAGCAGTACTTC. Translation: CASSQQSGLAVSPYEQYF.

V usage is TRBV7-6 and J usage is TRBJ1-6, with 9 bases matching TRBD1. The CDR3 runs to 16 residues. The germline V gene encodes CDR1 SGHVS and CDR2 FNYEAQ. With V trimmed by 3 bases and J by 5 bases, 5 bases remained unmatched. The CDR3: CASSLTGGKNNSPLHF. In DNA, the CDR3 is TGTGCCAGCAGCTTGACAGGGGGAAAGAATAATTCACCCCTCCACTTT.